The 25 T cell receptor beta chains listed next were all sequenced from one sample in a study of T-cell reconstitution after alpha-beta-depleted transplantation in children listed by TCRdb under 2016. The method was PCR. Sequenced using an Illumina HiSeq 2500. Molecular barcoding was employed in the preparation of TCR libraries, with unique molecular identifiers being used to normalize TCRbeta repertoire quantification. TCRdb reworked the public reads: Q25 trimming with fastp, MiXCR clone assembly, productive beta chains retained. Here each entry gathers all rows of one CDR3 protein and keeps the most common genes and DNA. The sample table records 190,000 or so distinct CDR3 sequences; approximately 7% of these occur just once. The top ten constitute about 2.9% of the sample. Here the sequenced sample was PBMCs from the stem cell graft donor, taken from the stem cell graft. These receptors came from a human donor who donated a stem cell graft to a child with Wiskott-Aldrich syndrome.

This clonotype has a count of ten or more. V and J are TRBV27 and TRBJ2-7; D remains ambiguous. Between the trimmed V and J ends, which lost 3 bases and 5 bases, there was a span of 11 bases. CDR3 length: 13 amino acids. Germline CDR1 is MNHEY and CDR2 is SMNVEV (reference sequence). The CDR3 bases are TGTGCCAGCAGTTTGAAGGGCGTCGACGAGCAGTACTTC. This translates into CASSLKGVDEQYF.

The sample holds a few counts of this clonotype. CDR3 in DNA: TGTGCCTGGAGTGTTTGGGCTAGCGGGGAGAACACCGGGGAGCTGTTTTTT. Amino acids: CAWSVWASGENTGELFF. The gene calls are TRBV30 and TRBJ2-2; 9 bases agree with TRBD2. CDR1 is GTSNPN, CDR2 SVGIG, per germline (reference sequence). V was pared by 0 bases and J by 1 base, with 6 bases of the junction left unmatched. The CDR3 is 17 residues long.

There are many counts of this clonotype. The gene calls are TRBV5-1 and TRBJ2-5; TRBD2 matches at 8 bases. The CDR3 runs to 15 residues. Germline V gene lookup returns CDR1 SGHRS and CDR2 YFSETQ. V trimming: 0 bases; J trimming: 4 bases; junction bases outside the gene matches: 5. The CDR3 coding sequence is TGCGCCAGCAGCTTGGCAGCGGGAGTCTCAGAGACCCAGTACTTC. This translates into CASSLAAGVSETQYF.

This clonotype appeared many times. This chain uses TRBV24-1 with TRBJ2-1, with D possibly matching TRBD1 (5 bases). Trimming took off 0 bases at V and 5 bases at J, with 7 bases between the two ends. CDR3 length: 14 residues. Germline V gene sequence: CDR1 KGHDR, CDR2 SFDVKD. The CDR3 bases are TGTGCCACCAGTGATTTGAGGGGAAACAATGAGCAGTTCTTC. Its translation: CATSDLRGNNEQFF.

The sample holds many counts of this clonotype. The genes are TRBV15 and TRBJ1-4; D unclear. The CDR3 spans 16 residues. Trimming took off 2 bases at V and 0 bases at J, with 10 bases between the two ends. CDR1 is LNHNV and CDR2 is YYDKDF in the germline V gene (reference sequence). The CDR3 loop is CATSRSTAATNEKLFF. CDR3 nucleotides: TGTGCCACCAGCAGATCAACAGCCGCAACTAATGAAAAACTGTTTTTT.

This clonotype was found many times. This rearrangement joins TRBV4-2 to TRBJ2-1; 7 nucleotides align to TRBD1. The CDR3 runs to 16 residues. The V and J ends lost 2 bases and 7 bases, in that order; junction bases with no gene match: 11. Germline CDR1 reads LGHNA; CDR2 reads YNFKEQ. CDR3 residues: CASSQLQGKVLNEQFF. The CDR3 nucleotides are TGTGCCAGCAGCCAATTACAGGGGAAAGTACTAAATGAGCAGTTCTTC.

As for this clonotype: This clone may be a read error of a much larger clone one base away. Here the CDR3 reads CCAPVAGGLTSYNEQFF. The CDR3 nucleotides read TGCTGTGCTCCGGTAGCGGGGGGGCTCACCTCCTACAATGAGCAGTTCTTC. J is TRBJ2-1 and V is TRBV20-1, with TRBD2 matching 11 bases. The CDR3 sequence is 17 residues long. CDR1 and CDR2 from the germline V gene are DFQATT and SNEGSKA (reference sequence).

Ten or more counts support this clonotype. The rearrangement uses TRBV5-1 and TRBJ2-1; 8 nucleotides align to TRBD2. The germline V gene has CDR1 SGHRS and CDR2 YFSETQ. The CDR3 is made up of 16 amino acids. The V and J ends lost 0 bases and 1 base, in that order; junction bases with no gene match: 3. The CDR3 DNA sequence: TGCGCCAGCAGCTTGGGGTCGGGAGGGTCCTACAATGAGCAGTTCTTC. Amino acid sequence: CASSLGSGGSYNEQFF.

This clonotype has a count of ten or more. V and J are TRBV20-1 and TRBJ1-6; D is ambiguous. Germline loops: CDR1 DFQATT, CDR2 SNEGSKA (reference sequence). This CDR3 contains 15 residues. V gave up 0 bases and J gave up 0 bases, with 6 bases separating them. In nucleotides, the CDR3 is TGCAGTGCTAGAGAGTCCAGCTCCTATAATTCACCCCTCCACTTT. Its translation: CSARESSSYNSPLHF.

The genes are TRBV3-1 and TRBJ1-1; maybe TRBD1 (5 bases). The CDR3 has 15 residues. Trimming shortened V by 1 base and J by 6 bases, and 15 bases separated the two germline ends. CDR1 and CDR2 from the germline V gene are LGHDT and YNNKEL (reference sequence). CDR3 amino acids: CASSQALTGKSEAFF. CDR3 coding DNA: TGTGCCAGCAGCCAAGCCTTAACAGGAAAATCTGAAGCTTTCTTT.

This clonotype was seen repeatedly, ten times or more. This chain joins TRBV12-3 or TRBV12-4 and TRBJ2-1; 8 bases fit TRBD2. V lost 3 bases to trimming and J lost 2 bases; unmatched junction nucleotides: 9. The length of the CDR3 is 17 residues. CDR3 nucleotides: TGTGCCAGCAGTTTCTTCCCTAGCGGGCGTCCCTACAATGAGCAGTTCTTC. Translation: CASSFFPSGRPYNEQFF.

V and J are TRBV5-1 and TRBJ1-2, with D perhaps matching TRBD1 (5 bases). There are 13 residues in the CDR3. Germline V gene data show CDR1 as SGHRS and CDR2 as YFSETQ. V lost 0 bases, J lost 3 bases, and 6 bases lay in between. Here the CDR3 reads CASSLGRDYGYTF. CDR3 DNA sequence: TGCGCCAGCAGCTTGGGCAGGGACTATGGCTACACCTTC. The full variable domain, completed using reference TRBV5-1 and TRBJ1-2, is KAGVTQTPRYLIKTRGQQVTLSCSPISGHRSVSWYQQTPGQGLQFLFEYFSETQRNKGNFPGRFSGRQFSNSRSEMNVSTLELGDSALYLCASSLGRDYGYTFGSGTRLTVV.

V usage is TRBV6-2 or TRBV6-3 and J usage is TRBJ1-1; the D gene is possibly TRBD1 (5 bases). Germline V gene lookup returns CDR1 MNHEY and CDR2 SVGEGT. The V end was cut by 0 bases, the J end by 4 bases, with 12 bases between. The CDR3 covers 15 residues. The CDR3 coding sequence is TGTGCCAGCAGTTACTCGAGGCCCGGGGGCACTGAAGCTTTCTTT. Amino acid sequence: CASSYSRPGGTEAFF.

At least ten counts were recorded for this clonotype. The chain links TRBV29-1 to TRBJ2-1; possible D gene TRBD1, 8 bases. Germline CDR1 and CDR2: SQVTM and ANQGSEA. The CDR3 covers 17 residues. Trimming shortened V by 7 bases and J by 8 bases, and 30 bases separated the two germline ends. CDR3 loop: CSASGGVLRGQVHEQFF. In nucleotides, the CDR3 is TGCAGCGCCTCAGGGGGGGTTCTACGGGGACAGGTCCATGAGCAGTTCTTC.

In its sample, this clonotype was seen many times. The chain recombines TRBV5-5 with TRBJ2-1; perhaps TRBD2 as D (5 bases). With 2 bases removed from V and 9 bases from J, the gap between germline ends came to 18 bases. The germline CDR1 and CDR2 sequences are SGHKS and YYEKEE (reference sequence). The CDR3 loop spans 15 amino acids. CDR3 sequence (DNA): TGTGCCAGCAGCTTAGGCGGAGGCGGGTATGGTGAGCAGTTCTTC. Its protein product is CASSLGGGGYGEQFF.

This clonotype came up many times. CDR3: CSGRGLSDTQYF. As DNA, the CDR3 is TGCAGCGGCCGGGGGTTATCAGATACGCAGTATTTT. V usage is TRBV29-1 and J usage is TRBJ2-3; D might be TRBD2 (6 bases). CDR1 is SQVTM, CDR2 ANQGSEA, per germline. The CDR3 is 12 residues long. Trimming cost V 7 bases and J 4 bases, with 12 bases left between them.

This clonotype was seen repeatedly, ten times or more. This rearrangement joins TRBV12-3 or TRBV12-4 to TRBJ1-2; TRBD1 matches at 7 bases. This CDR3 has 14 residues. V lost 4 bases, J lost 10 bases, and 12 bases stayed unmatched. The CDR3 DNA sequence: TGTGCCAGCAGTTCCGTAGGGGGCTCAATGGTCTACACCTTC. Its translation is CASSSVGGSMVYTF.

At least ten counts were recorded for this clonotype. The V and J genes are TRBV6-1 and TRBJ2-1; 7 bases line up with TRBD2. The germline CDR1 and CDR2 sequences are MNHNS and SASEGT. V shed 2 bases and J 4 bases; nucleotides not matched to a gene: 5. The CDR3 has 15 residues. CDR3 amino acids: CASSELGTTYNEQFF. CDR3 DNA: TGTGCCAGCAGTGAATTGGGGACTACTTACAATGAGCAGTTCTTC.

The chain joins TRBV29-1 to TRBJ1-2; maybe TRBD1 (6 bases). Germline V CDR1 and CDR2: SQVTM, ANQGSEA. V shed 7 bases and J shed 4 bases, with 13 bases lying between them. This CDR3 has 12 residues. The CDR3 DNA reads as TGCAGCGCCACCCGGGGGGCCTATGGCTACACCTTC. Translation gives CSATRGAYGYTF.

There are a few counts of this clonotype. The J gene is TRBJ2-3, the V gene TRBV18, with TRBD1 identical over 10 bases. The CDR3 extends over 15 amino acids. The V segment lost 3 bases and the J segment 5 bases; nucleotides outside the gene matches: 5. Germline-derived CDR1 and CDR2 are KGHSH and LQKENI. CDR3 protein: CASSPATGGGDTQYF. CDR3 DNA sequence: TGTGCCAGCTCACCCGCGACAGGGGGCGGAGATACGCAGTATTTT.

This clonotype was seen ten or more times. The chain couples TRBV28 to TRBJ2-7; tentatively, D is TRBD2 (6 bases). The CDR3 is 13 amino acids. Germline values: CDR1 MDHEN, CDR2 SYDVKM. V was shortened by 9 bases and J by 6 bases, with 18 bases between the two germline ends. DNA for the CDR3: TGTGCCAGTACCGGGACTCTCGTCGGCGAGCAGTACTTC. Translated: CASTGTLVGEQYF.

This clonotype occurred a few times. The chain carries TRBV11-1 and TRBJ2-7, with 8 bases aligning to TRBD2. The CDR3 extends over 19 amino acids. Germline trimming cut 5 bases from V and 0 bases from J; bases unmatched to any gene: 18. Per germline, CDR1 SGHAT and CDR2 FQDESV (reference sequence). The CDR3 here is CASSPGGGRLAFSSYEQYF. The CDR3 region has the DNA TGTGCCAGCAGCCCCGGAGGGGGGAGACTAGCGTTCAGCTCCTACGAGCAGTACTTC.

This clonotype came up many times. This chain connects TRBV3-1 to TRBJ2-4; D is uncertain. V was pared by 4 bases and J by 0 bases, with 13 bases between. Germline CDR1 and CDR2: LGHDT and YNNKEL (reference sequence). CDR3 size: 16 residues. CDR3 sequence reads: CASSPDGAGAKNIQYF. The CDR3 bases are TGTGCCAGCAGCCCCGACGGCGCCGGAGCCAAAAACATTCAGTACTTC.

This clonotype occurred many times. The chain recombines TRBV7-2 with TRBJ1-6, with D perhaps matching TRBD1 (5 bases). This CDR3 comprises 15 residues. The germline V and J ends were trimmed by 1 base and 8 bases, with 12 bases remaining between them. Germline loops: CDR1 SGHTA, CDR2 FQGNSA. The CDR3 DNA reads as TGTGCCAGCAGCTTAGGTTCAGGGATGGATTCACCCCTCCACTTT. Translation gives CASSLGSGMDSPLHF.

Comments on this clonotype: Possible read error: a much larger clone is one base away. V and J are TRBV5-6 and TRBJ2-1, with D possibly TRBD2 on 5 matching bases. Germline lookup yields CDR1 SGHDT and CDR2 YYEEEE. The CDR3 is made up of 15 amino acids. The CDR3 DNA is TGTGGCAGCAGCTTGCGGCGGGTCTCCTACAATGAGCAGTTCTTC. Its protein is CGSSLRRVSYNEQFF.